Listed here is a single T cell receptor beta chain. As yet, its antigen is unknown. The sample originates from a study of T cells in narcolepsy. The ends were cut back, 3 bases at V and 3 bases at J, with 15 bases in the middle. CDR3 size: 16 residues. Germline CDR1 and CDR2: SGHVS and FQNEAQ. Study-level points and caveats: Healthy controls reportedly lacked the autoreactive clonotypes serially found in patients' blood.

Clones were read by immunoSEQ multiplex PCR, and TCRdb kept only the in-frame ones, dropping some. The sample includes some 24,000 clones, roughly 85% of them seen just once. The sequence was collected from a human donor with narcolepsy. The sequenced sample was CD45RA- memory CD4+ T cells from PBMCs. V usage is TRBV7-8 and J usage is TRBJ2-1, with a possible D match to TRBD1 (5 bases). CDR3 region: CASSFLQGIIYNEQFF. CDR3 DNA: TGTGCCAGCAGCTTCCTCCAGGGAATTATCTACAATGAGCAGTTCTTC.